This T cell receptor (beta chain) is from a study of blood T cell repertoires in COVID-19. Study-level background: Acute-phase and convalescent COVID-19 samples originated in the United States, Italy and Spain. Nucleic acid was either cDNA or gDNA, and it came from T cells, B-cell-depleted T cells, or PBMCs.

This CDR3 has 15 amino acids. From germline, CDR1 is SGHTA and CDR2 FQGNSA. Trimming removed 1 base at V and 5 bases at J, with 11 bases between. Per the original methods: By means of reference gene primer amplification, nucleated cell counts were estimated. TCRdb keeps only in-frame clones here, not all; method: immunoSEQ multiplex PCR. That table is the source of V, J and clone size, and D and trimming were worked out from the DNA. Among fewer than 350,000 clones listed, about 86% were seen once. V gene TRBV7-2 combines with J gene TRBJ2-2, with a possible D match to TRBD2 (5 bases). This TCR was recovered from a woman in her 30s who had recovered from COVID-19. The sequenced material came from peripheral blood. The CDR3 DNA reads TGTGCCAGCAGCTTAGAACATCGAGGGACCGGGGAGCTGTTTTTT. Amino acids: CASSLEHRGTGELFF.